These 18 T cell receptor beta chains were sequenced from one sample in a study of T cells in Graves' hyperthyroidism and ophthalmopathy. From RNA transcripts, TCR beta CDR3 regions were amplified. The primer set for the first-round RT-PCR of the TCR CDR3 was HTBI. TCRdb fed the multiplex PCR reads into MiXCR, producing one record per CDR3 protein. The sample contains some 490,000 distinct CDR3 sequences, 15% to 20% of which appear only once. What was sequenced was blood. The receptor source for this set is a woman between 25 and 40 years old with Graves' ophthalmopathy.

The CDR3 loop is CSVVGGKGEKLFF. DNA of the CDR3: TGCAGCGTTGTGGGGGGGAAGGGTGAAAAACTGTTTTTT. The chain carries TRBV29-1 and TRBJ1-4, with D perhaps TRBD1 (5 bases). CDR3 length equals 13 residues. Between the trimmed V and J ends, which lost 4 bases and 7 bases, there was a span of 13 bases. Germline V gene sequence: CDR1 SQVTM, CDR2 ANQGSEA.

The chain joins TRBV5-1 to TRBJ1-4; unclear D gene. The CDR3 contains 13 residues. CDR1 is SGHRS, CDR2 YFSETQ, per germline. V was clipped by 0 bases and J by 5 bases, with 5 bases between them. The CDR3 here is CASSLAQNEKLFF. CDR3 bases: TGCGCCAGCAGCTTGGCCCAGAATGAAAAACTGTTTTTT.

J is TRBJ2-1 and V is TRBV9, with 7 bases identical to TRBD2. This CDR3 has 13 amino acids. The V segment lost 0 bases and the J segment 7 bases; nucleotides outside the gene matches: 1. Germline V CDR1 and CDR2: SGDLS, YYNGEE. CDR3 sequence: CASSVGSGNEQFF. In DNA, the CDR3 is TGTGCCAGCAGCGTAGGTAGCGGGAATGAGCAGTTCTTC.

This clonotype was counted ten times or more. This chain's CDR3 is CASSTGQGTQETQYF. For the CDR3, the DNA is TGTGCCAGCAGTACCGGACAGGGGACGCAAGAGACCCAGTACTTC. J is TRBJ2-5 and V is TRBV6-2 or TRBV6-3, with 9 bases identical to TRBD1. V lost 5 bases, J lost 2 bases, and 6 bases stayed unmatched. Germline assignment: CDR1 MNHEY and CDR2 SVGEGT. This CDR3 spans 15 amino acids.

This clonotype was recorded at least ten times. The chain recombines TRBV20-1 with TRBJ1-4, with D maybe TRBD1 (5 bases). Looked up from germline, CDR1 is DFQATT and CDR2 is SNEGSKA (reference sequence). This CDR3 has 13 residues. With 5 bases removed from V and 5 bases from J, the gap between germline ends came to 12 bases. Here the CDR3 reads CSAPDSQNEKLFF. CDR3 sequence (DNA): TGCAGTGCTCCTGACAGCCAGAATGAAAAACTGTTTTTT.

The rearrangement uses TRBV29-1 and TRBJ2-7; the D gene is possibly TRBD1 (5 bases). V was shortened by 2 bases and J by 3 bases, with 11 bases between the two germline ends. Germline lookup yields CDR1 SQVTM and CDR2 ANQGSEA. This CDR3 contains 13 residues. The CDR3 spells CSVETGELYEQYF. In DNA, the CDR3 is TGCAGCGTTGAAACAGGCGAGCTCTACGAGCAGTACTTC.

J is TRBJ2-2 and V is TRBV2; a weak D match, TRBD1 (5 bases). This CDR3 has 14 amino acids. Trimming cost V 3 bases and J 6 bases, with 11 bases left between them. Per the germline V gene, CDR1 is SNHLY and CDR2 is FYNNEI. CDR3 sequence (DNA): TGTGCCAGCAGTGACCCAGGGCTGGCCGGGGAGCTGTTTTTT. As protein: CASSDPGLAGELFF.

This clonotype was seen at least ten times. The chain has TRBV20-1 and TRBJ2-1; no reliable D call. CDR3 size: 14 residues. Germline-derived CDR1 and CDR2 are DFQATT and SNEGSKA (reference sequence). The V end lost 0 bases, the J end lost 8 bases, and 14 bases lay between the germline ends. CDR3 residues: CSARDDARSDEQFF. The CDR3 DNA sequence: TGCAGTGCTAGAGATGATGCCCGCAGCGATGAGCAGTTCTTC.

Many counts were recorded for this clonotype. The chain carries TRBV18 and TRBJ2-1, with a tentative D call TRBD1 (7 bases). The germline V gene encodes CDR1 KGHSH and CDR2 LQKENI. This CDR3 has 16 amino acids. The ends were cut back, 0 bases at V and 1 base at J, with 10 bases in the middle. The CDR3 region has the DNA TGTGCCAGCTCACCACCGGGGGGACAGTCCTACAATGAGCAGTTCTTC. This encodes CASSPPGGQSYNEQFF.

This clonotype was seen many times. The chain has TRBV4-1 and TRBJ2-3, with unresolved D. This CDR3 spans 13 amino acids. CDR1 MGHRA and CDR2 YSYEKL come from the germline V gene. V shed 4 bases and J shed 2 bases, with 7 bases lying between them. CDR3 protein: CASSPSLTDTQYF. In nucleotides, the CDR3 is TGCGCCAGCAGCCCTTCCCTCACAGATACGCAGTATTTT.

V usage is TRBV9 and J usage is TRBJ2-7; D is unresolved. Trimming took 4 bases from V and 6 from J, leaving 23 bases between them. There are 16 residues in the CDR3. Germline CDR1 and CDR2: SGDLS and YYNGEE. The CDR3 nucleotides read TGTGCCAGCAGCCCCATAGCCGCGACCCCTCCGGCCGAGCAGTACTTC. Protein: CASSPIAATPPAEQYF.

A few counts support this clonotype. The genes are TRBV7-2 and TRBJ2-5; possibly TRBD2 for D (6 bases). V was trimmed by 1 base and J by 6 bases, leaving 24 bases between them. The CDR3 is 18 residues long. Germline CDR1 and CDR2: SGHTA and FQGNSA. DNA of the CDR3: TGTGCCAGCAGCTTAGAGGGAGCCACCCGGGAGAGGAGGAAGACCCAGTACTTC. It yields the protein CASSLEGATRERRKTQYF.

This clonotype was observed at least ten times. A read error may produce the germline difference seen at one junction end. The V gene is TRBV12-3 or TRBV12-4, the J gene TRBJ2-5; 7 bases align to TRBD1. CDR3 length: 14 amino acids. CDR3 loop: CASTLQGSGETQYF. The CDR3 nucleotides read TGTGCCAGCACTTTACAGGGGTCGGGGGAGACCCAGTACTTC.

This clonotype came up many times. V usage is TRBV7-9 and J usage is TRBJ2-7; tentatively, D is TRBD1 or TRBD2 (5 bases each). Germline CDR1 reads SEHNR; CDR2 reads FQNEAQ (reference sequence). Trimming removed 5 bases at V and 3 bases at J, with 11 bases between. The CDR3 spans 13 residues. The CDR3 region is CASSPLRGYEQYF. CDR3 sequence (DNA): TGTGCCAGCAGCCCGTTGAGGGGCTACGAGCAGTACTTC.

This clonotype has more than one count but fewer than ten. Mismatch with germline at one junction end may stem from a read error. CDR3 nucleotide sequence: TGTGCCGTCAGGCGTGAAGACTCCTACAATGAGCAGTTCTTC. Translating gives CAVRREDSYNEQFF. The chain links TRBV10-3 to TRBJ2-1; D is unclear. Germline CDR1 and CDR2: ENHRY and SYGVKD. The CDR3 is 14 amino acids.

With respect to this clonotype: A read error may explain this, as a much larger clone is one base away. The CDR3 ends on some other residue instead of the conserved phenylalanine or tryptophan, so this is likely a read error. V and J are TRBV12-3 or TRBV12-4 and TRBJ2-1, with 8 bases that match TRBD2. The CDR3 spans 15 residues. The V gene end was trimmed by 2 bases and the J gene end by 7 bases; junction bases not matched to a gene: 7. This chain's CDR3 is CASSLSGSRENEQFS. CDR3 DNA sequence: TGTGCCAGCAGTTTAAGCGGGAGCAGAGAAAATGAGCAGTTCTCC.

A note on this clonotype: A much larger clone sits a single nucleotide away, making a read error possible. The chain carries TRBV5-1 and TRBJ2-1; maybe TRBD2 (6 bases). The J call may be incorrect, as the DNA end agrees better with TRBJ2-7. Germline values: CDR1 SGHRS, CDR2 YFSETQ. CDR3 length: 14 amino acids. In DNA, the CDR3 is TGCGCCAGCAGCGTTGGGACTGCCTACAATGAGCAGTACTTC. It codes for CASSVGTAYNEQYF.

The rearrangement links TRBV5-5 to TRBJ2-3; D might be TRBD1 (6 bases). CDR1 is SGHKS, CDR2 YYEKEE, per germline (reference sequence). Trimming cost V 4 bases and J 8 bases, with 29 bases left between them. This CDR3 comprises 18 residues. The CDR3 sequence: CASSHKRAGEVFIGTQYF. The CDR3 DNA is TGTGCCAGCAGCCACAAGAGGGCAGGGGAAGTTTTTATAGGTACGCAGTATTTT.